This T cell receptor (beta chain) was sequenced in a study of T cells expressing NK-cell markers. Whole-study results and caveats: Dominance of the CD3+CD56-NKG2C+ fraction by these clonotypes also held in a handful of donors.

The CDR3 covers 15 residues. Germline V gives CDR1 SGHRS, CDR2 YFSETQ. Concerning this clonotype itself: Its antigen remains unidentified.

One entry per CDR3 protein, without DNA, is what TCRdb gives after re-calling the 5' RACE reads. The record lists 500,000 to 600,000 distinct CDR3 sequences, of which the ten most abundant hold 3% to 4.5%. This receptor was taken from a man younger than 35 in good health. Sequencing was done on a sample of blood T cells: a sorted CD56 or NKG2C T cell subset, CD4+ or CD8+ T cells, or bulk PBMC T cells (not recorded which). This chain connects TRBV5-1 to TRBJ2-1; TCRdb names TRBD2, which stays unverified in the absence of DNA. The CDR3 region is CASSLPSGRDDEQFF. The full variable domain, in which reference TRBV5-1 and TRBJ2-1 provide the parts outside the CDR3, is KAGVTQTPRYLIKTRGQQVTLSCSPISGHRSVSWYQQTPGQGLQFLFEYFSETQRNKGNFPGRFSGRQFSNSRSEMNVSTLELGDSALYLCASSLPSGRDDEQFFGPGTRLTVL.